The T cell receptor (beta chain) under discussion was sequenced for a study of PD-1 blockade in mismatch repair-deficient tumors. Study background: Patients had over 10 mismatch repair-deficient cancer types, all previously treated and progressing. Study-wide points: After pembrolizumab, tumor-resident clones rose rapidly, then generally contracted before radiologic responses.

Note on this clone: Its antigen is not identified.

Measured with immunoSEQ multiplex PCR; TCRdb has only the in-frame clones, and not every one. This sample has under 85,000 clones, with about 72% found just once. Every patient had mismatch repair deficiency by PCR or immunohistochemistry. TCR sequencing covered a few patients who responded to pembrolizumab. Trimming left V 2 bases short and J 0 bases short, with 5 bases between. CDR1 SGHTA and CDR2 FQGNSA come from the germline V gene. The CDR3 contains 14 residues. The input for sequencing was peripheral blood, taken 2 weeks after starting pembrolizumab. This receptor was identified in an adult with mismatch repair-deficient cancer. This chain uses TRBV7-2 with TRBJ1-3; D uncertain. DNA of the CDR3: TGTGCCAGCAGCTTAAGTTCCTCTGGAAACACCATATATTTT. This sequence encodes CASSLSSSGNTIYF.